This TCR beta chain was captured by sequencing in a study of cytomegalovirus exposure and HLA in healthy donors. The study, taken as a whole, reports: The investigators catalogued 164 TCR beta chains as cytomegalovirus-associated.

Details on this clone: Its antigen remains unknown.

Data came from immunoSEQ multiplex PCR; TCRdb stores just in-frame clones and leaves some out. Among roughly 100,000 clones, 75% to 90% were seen once, and the ten largest hold approximately 22%. Per the germline V gene, CDR1 is WNHNN and CDR2 is SYGVQD (reference sequence). The CDR3 loop spans 14 amino acids. Trimming pared 3 bases from V and 2 bases from J, leaving 11 bases between. The chain combines TRBV10-1 with TRBJ2-7; D is perhaps TRBD1 (6 bases). Sample: PBMCs. This TCR was sampled from a man aged 18 to 30 in good health and CMV-seropositive. The CDR3 is CASSERGGTYEQYF. The CDR3 DNA is TGCGCCAGCAGTGAAAGAGGGGGTACCTACGAGCAGTACTTC.